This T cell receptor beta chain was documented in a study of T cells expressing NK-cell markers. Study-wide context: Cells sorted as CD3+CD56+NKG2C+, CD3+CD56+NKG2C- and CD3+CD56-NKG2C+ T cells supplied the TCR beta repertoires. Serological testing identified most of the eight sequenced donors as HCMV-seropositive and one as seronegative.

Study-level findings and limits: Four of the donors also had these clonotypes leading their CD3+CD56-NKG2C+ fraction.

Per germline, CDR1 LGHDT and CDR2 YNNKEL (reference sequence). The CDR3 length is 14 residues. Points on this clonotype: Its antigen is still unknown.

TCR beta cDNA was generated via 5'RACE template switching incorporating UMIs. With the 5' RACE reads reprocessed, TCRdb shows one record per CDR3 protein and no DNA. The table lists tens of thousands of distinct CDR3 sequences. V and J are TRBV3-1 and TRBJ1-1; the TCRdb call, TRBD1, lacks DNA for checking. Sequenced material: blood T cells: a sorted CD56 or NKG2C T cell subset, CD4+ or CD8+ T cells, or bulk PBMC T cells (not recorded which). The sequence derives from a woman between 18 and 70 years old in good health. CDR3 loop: CASSLTTGGTEAFF.